This T cell receptor beta chain is drawn from a study of T cell clusters in autoimmune cytopenias. Study overall: Per sample, median TRB depth was around 50,000 reads, yielding a median roughly 2,400 distinct clonotypes.

Multiplex touch-down PCR amplified TRB using TRB-A and TRB-B pools in one tube. After re-calling the multiplex PCR reads, TCRdb lists one entry per CDR3 protein, DNA absent. Here the sample table reports approximately 7,700 distinct CDR3 sequences. This CDR3 spans 12 amino acids. Germline CDR1 DFQATT, CDR2 SNEGSKA (reference sequence). Worth noting for this clonotype: Antigen: not known.

TRB was amplified from about 270 ng of peripheral blood genomic DNA per sample. Broader study findings: TRB repertoire shifts in secondary cytopenia and chronic lymphocytic leukemia mostly reflected lymphoma, not autoimmunity. The T cell clusters were defined only in silico, without experimental functional validation.

This sample also appeared in a second study, on T cell repertoires in aging, cancer and after chemotherapy. That investigation notes: Over several months to years, re-sampled healthy donor repertoires clearly shared clones.

The V gene is TRBV20-1, the J gene TRBJ2-7. The sample taken for sequencing was peripheral blood. The receptor's source is a human donor in good health. The CDR3: CSAERNSYEQYF.